This TCR beta chain came from a study of cytomegalovirus exposure and HLA in healthy donors. 60 Vbeta and 13 Jbeta primers were used in PCR. The repertoire was sequenced with immunoSEQ multiplex PCR; TCRdb's copy has only in-frame clones and lacks some. The sample shows approximately 30,000 clones, and less than 2% sits with its ten largest clones. Concerning this clone itself: Its target is not known.

V was cut by 2 bases and J by 11 bases, with 19 bases left in between. The CDR3 consists of 15 residues. CDR1 SNHLY and CDR2 FYNNEI come from the germline V gene. Study results and limitations: What was likely a sequencing artifact was a cluster of highly shared sequence variants. A later analysis associated about 18,000 TCR beta sequences with HLA alleles at a 0.05 false discovery rate. Immune exposure data for these donors was limited to CMV serostatus.

Sequenced sample: PBMCs. The chain recombines TRBV2 with TRBJ1-5; D gene ambiguous. This TCR came from a woman in her thirties or forties in good health and CMV-seropositive. The CDR3 here is CASSENSLRVSTQHF. The CDR3 nucleotides are TGTGCCAGCAGTGAAAACAGTCTCCGAGTCAGTACCCAGCATTTT.